The sequence of this T cell receptor beta chain was determined in a study of shared clonotypes between healthy human individuals (dated by TCRdb to the early 2020s). The study in broad terms: Two women and a few men aged 18 to 49 years were included in the cohort. The study deeply sequenced blood TCR repertoires of roughly five healthy adults to estimate repertoire size and the extent of clonotype sharing between individuals. Libraries were prepared and TCR repertoires were sequenced by different laboratories using diverse techniques, in order to increase sequencing depth and limit assay-specific biases. For each donor, CD4 naive and CD4 memory were each given three plates, CD8 naive was given two plates, and CD8 memory was given one plate. Leukapheresis yielded between about 0.8 and 8.9 billion PBMCs per donor. Overall study results and their limits: Sampling was limited to blood, and TCR repertoires in tissue likely differ from TCR repertoires in blood. Naive subsets generally had larger estimated clonotype richness than memory subsets did. Pairwise subsampling led to the expectation that sequencing depth would affect the degree of clonotype sharing among donors. Across a few donors, around 5% of naive CD4, roughly 3.8% of naive CD8, about 2.3% of memory CD4, and under 0.45% of memory CD8 clonotypes were shared. The small number of donors limited the genetic and exposure-history diversity represented. Rarefaction of sorted-subset datasets indicated incomplete sequencing despite the large sequencing depth. Compared with non-shared clonotypes, the clonotypes found in all four sorted-subset donors had higher generation probabilities.

TCR CDR3 regions were amplified from genomic DNA by multiplex PCR using the deep immunoSEQ assay. For each cell subset, the extracted genomic DNA was distributed evenly across all wells of several immunoSEQ 96-well plates, and each plate served as one replicate. For sorted subsets, each replicate PCR was loaded with about 0.2 ug genomic DNA, equivalent to about 30,000 T cell genomes. Purified libraries were measured with a Qubit 3.0 fluorometer, size-checked on a Bioanalyzer 2100, and measured again with the KAPA Library Quantification kit. A separate single-read 150-cycle Illumina NextSeq 550 flow cell was used to sequence each immunoSEQ 96-well plate. On the study's bioinformatics: Because only junctional sequences without quality scores were contained in the immunoSEQ output, filtering matching that applied to full-length reads could not be performed. Sequences were annotated with PyIR, a Python wrapper for IgBLAST v1.9, and V/J genes and CDR3 were assigned using IMGT germline references. Reads were filtered out if the reads had weak V/J assignments (E-value above 1e-6), no CDR3, stop codons, out-of-frame junctions, or ambiguous translated residues. V3J clonotypes were defined as sequences sharing the same inferred V gene, J gene, and CDR3 amino acid sequence. Percentage overlap between repertoires was computed as shared unique clonotypes divided by the size of the smaller repertoire. Richness of each repertoire was evaluated using RTK rarefaction, the Chao1 estimator, and Recon v2.1 estimates of unobserved clonotypes. Generation probabilities for all TCRbeta clonotypes obtained by the gDNA method from several donors were computed using OLGA. The source is immuneACCESS, and TCRdb retained only in-frame sequences with V and J called. Part of the clones is not carried over; for the studies checked, unresolved V genes explain less than half of this, and the remainder is unexplained. V, J and clone size are taken as reported in that table, and D and trimming were inferred from the DNA itself. The sample records some 630,000 clones, roughly 70% of which are singletons. The ten most abundant clones make up around 1.8% of the sample.

With respect to this clone: This clone's antigen is unknown. Per-base qualities were not stored, and no clone one base away is much larger.

The donors were healthy, HIV-negative adults with no recently reported acute infections or vaccinations. Only Caucasian adults living in Nashville, Tennessee, USA were represented among the donors. CD4+ T cells were enriched through magnetic negative selection, after which naive cells were positively selected on CD45RA and the remaining negative fraction served as the memory subset. Blood was collected by leukapheresis, and PBMCs were isolated by Ficoll-Histopaque density gradient centrifugation and then cryopreserved in liquid nitrogen vapor phase. Analytical flow cytometry was used to check the purity and quantity of every magnetically sorted T cell population. From each sorted fraction, genomic DNA was isolated and quantified by UV absorbance on a Nanodrop 2000c. The clonotype comes from a woman younger than 45 in good health. Specimen: memory CD4+ T cells sorted from blood. This sample's cell subset or site label indicates: CD45RA-negative fraction.

This receptor carries the CDR3 CASSLQGQETQYF. The DNA sequence is as follows: TGTGCCAGCAGCCTACAGGGCCAAGAGACCCAGTACTTC. Recombination linked TRBV5-5 to TRBJ2-5, with TRBD1 tentatively as D gene (6 bases match). The CDR3 contains 13 residues, cysteine and phenylalanine counted. The kept DNA is CDR3 alone, 39 bases in frame from the first base. Between the V and J ends, shortened by 4 bases and 1 base respectively, the junction contains 8 bases. As encoded in the germline V gene (reference sequence), CDR1 is SGHKS while CDR2 is YYEKEE.